Here is one TCR beta chain with its context. V lost 5 bases and J 2 bases, leaving 13 bases between the germline ends. The germline CDR1 and CDR2 sequences are GTSNPN and SVGIG (reference sequence). The CDR3 loop spans 14 amino acids. This specimen belongs to a study of CD8+ T cells in alopecia areata. RNA was extracted and reverse transcribed into cDNA as the sequencing template. TCRdb keeps only in-frame clones here, not all; method: immunoSEQ multiplex PCR. Counted here are around 290,000 clones, 58% occurring once; the ten biggest clones make up over 1.5%. Noted treatment: oral pan-JAK inhibitor, 5-10 mg twice daily.

The source was CD4+ T cells sorted from blood, collected at week 24, from a patient treated with tofacitinib. The chain links TRBV30 to TRBJ2-1, with D perhaps matching TRBD2 (5 bases). The clonotype originates from a human donor with alopecia areata. CDR3 nucleotide sequence: TGTGCCTGGGAACTAGTCCTTCCCTACAATGAGCAGTTCTTC. It codes for CAWELVLPYNEQFF.